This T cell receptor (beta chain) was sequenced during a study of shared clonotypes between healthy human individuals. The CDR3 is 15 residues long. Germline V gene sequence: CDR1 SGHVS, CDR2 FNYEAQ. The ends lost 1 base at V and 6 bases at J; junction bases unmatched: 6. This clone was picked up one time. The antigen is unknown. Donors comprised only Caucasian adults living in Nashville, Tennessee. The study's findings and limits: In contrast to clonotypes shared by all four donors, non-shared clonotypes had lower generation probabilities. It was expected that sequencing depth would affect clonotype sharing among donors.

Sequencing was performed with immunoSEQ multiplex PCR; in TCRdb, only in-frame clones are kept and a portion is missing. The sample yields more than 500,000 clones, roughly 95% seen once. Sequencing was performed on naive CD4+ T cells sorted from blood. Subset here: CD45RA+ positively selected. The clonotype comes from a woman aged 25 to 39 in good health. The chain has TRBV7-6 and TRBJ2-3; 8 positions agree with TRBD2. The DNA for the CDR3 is TGTGCCAGCAGCTTAGTGACGGGAGGGCCGGATACGCAGTATTTT. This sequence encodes CASSLVTGGPDTQYF.